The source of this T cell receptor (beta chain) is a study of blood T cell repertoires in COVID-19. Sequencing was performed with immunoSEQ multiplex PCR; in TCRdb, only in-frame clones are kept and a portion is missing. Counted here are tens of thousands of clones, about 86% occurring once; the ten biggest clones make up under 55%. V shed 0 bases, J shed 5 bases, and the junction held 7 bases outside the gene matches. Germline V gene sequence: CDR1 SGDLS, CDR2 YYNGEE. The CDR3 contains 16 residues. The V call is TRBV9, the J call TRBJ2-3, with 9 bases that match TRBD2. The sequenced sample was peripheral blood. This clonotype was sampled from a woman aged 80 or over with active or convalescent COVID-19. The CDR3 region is CASSVATTSGLDTQYF. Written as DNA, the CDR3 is TGTGCCAGCAGCGTAGCTACGACTAGCGGATTAGATACGCAGTATTTT.